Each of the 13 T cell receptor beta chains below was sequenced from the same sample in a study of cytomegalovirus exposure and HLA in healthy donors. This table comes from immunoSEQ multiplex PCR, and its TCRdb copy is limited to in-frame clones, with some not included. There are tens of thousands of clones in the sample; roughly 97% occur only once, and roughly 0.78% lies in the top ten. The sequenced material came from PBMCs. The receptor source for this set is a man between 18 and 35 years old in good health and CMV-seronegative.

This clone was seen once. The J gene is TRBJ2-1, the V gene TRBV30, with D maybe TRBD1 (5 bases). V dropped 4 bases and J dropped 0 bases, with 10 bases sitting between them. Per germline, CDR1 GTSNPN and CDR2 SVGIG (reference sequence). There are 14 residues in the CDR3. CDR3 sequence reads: CAWTSGNSYNEQFF. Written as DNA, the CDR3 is TGTGCCTGGACCTCAGGGAACTCCTACAATGAGCAGTTCTTC. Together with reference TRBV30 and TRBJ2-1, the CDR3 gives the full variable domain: SQTIHQWPATLVQPVGSPLSLECTVEGTSNPNLYWYRQAAGRGLQLLFYSVGIGQISSEVPQNLSASRPQDRQFILSSKKLLLSDSGFYLCAWTSGNSYNEQFFGPGTRLTVL.

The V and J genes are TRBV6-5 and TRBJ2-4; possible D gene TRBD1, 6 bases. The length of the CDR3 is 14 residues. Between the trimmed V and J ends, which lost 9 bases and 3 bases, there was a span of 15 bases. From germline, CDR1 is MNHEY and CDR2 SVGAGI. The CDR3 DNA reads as TGTGCCAGTAGGGGGACCCGGGACAAAAACATTCAGTACTTC. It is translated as CASRGTRDKNIQYF.

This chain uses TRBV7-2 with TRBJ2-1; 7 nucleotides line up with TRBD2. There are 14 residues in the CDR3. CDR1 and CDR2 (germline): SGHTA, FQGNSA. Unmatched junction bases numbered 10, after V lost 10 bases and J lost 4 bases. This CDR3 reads CATESGTNYNEQFF. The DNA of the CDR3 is TGTGCCACCGAAAGCGGGACTAATTACAATGAGCAGTTCTTC.

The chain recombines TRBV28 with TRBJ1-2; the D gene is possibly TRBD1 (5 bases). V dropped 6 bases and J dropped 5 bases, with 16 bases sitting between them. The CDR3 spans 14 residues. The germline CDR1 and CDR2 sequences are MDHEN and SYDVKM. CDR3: CASSKLGGGYGYTF. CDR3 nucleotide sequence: TGTGCCAGCAGCAAATTGGGGGGTGGGTATGGCTACACCTTC.

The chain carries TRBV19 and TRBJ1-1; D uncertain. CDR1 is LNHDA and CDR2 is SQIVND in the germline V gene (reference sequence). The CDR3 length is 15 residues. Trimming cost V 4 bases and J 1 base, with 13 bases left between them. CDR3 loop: CASSTTGEGNTEAFF. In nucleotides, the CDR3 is TGTGCCAGTAGTACCACGGGTGAGGGGAACACTGAAGCTTTCTTT. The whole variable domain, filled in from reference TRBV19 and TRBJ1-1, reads DGGITQSPKYLFRKEGQNVTLSCEQNLNHDAMYWYRQDPGQGLRLIYYSQIVNDFQKGDIAEGYSVSREKKESFPLTVTSAQKNPTAFYLCASSTTGEGNTEAFFGQGTRLTVV.

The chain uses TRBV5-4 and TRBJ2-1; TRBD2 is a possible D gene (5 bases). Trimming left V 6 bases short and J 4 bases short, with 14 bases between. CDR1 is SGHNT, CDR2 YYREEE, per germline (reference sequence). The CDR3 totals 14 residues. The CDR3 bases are TGTGCCAGCAATCCGAGTGGGAGATACAATGAGCAGTTCTTC. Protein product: CASNPSGRYNEQFF.

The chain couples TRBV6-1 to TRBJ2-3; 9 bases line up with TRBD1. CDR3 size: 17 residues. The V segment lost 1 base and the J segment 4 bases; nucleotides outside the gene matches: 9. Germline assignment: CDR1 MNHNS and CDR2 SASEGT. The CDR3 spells CASSEVRGQGISDTQYF. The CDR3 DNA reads TGTGCCAGCAGTGAAGTTCGAGGACAGGGGATCTCAGATACGCAGTATTTT.

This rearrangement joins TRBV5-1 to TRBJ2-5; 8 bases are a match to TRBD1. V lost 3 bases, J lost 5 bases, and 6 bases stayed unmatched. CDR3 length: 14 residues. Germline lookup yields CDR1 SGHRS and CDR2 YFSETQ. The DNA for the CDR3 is TGCGCCAGCAGCTCGGGACAGGCAGGCGAGACCCAGTACTTC. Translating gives CASSSGQAGETQYF.

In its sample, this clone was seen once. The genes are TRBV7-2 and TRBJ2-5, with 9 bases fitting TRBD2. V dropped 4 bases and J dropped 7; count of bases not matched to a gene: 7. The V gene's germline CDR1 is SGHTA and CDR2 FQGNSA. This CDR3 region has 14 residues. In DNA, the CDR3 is TGTGCCAGCAGCTACGGCCTAGCGGGAAGGACCCAGTACTTC. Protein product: CASSYGLAGRTQYF.

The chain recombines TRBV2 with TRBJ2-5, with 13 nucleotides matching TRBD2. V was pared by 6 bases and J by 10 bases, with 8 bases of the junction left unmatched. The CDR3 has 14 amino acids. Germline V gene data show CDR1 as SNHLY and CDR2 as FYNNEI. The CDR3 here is CASSLGTSGKVQYF. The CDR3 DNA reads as TGTGCCAGCAGCTTGGGGACTAGCGGGAAGGTCCAGTACTTC.

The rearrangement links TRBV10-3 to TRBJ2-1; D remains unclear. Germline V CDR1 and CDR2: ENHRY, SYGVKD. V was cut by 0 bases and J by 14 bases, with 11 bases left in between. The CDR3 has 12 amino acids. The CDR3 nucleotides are TGTGCCATCAGTGAGTCGATTCTAGATAAGTTCTTC. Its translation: CAISESILDKFF.

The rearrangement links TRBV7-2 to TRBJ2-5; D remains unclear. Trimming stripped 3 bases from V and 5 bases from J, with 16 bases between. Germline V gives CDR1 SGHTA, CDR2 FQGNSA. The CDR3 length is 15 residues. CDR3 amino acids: CASSFNSPPLETQYF. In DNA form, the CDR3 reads TGTGCCAGCAGCTTTAACTCCCCCCCTTTGGAGACCCAGTACTTC.

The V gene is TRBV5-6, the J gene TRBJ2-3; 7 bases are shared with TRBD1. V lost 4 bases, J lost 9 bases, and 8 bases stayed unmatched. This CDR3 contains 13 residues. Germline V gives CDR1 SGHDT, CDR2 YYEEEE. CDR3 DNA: TGTGCCAGCAGCGGGACAGATAGGGGGACGCAGTATTTT. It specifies CASSGTDRGTQYF.